The 31 T cell receptor beta chains below all came from one sample that was sequenced in a study of early T cells in non-severe SARS-CoV-2 infection. TCRdb redid the calling of the 5' RACE reads with MiXCR, one entry per CDR3 protein. Of roughly 90,000 distinct CDR3 sequences in the sample, roughly 14% were seen once. Sequencing was carried out using whole blood. These receptors came from an adult who was a healthcare worker with PCR-confirmed SARS-CoV-2 infection or an uninfected control (not recorded which).

Written as DNA, the CDR3 is TGTGCCAGCGCTAGGACAGGGAGTAATAACGAGCAGTACGTC. Its translation is CASARTGSNNEQYV. The chain is built from TRBV28 and TRBJ2-7; the match to TRBD1 covers 8 bases. V dropped 8 bases and J dropped 5; count of bases not matched to a gene: 11. The CDR3 contains 14 residues. Germline assignment: CDR1 MDHEN and CDR2 SYDVKM.

This chain uses TRBV5-5 with TRBJ2-7; 9 nucleotides agree with TRBD1. The V segment lost 4 bases and the J segment 5 bases; nucleotides outside the gene matches: 4. Germline lookup yields CDR1 SGHKS and CDR2 YYEKEE (reference sequence). The CDR3 sequence is 13 residues long. The CDR3 spells CASSVTGGHEQYV. CDR3 sequence (DNA): TGTGCCAGCAGCGTAACAGGGGGCCACGAGCAGTACGTC.

The chain carries TRBV11-2 and TRBJ2-7; tentative D call: TRBD2 (7 bases). V was pared by 5 bases and J by 0 bases, with 23 bases between. The germline CDR1 and CDR2 sequences are SGHAT and FQNNGV. The CDR3 has 18 residues. The CDR3: CASSPSNWGGRDSYEQYV. The CDR3 DNA reads as TGTGCCAGCAGCCCGAGCAATTGGGGGGGCCGCGACTCCTACGAGCAGTACGTC.

This clonotype was seen a few times. The rearrangement uses TRBV11-2 and TRBJ1-5; TRBD1 is a possible D gene (5 bases). Germline V lookup: CDR1 SGHAT, CDR2 FQNNGV. V gave up 5 bases and J gave up 7 bases, with 9 bases separating them. This CDR3 spans 12 amino acids. The CDR3 here is CASSPEGQPQHF. The CDR3 DNA follows: TGTGCCAGCAGCCCCGAGGGGCAGCCCCAGCATTTT.

This clonotype has more than one count but fewer than ten. This chain uses TRBV7-3 with TRBJ2-2; a weak D match, TRBD1 (6 bases). This CDR3 region has 16 residues. Germline assignment: CDR1 SGHTA and CDR2 FQGTGA. Trimming removed 5 bases from V and 0 bases from J, with 13 bases in between. The CDR3 region has the DNA TGTGCCAGCAGCCTCGCCGGGACAACGAACACCGGGGAGCTGTTTTTT. Protein: CASSLAGTTNTGELFF.

The chain recombines TRBV5-1 with TRBJ1-4; 8 positions agree with TRBD1. The V gene end was trimmed by 1 base and the J gene end by 2 bases; junction bases not matched to a gene: 1. CDR1 and CDR2 from the germline V gene are SGHRS and YFSETQ. This CDR3 is 15 amino acids long. CDR3 DNA: TGCGCCAGCAGCTTGACAGGGGGTACTAATGAAAAACTGTTTTTT. Translating it yields CASSLTGGTNEKLFF. Full variable domain (missing parts from reference TRBV5-1 and TRBJ1-4): KAGVTQTPRYLIKTRGQQVTLSCSPISGHRSVSWYQQTPGQGLQFLFEYFSETQRNKGNFPGRFSGRQFSNSRSEMNVSTLELGDSALYLCASSLTGGTNEKLFFGSGTQLSVL.

Only a few counts were recorded for this clonotype. V is TRBV7-9 and J is TRBJ1-1; D ambiguous. Per germline, CDR1 SEHNR and CDR2 FQNEAQ (reference sequence). V gave up 5 bases and J gave up 9 bases, with 19 bases separating them. The CDR3 has 14 residues. The CDR3 DNA reads TGTGCCAGCAGCAGCCGGTATAGCGGGCGTAAAGCTTTCTTT. This translates into CASSSRYSGRKAFF.

This clonotype was counted a few times. The V call is TRBV12-3 or TRBV12-4, the J call TRBJ2-2, with 12 positions matching TRBD2. The CDR3 sequence is 14 residues long. The junction had 3 bases not matched to a gene; V was cut back by 10 bases and J by 3 bases. In DNA form, the CDR3 reads TGTGCCACCAGACTAGCGGGAGACACCGGGGAGCTGTTTTTT. It is translated as CATRLAGDTGELFF.

This clonotype was observed a few times. This sequence joins TRBV4-2 and TRBJ2-3, with 9 bases that match TRBD1. The junction had 8 bases not matched to a gene; V was cut back by 1 base and J by 6 bases. The germline CDR1 and CDR2 sequences are LGHNA and YNFKEQ. The CDR3 runs 16 residues. The CDR3 protein is CASSQAGTGMGDTQYF. Here the CDR3 DNA reads TGTGCCAGCAGCCAAGCCGGGACAGGGATGGGGGATACGCAGTATTTT.

This clonotype occurred a few times. The chain links TRBV9 to TRBJ2-3, with D tentatively TRBD1 (6 bases). The CDR3 contains 15 residues. The ends were cut back, 2 bases at V and 0 bases at J, with 10 bases in the middle. CDR1 and CDR2 from the germline V gene are SGDLS and YYNGEE. The CDR3 protein is CASSVGGGSTDTQYF. As DNA, the CDR3 is TGTGCCAGCAGCGTTGGGGGCGGAAGCACAGATACGCAGTATTTT.

The chain joins TRBV7-3 to TRBJ2-4; D gene uncertain. The germline V gene encodes CDR1 SGHTA and CDR2 FQGTGA. V was shortened by 5 bases and J by 0 bases, with 14 bases between the two germline ends. The CDR3 covers 16 residues. The CDR3 DNA sequence: TGTGCCAGCAGCCCCGGTGGGGTGGAAGCCAAAAACATTCAGTACTTC. It specifies CASSPGGVEAKNIQYF.

In its sample, this clonotype was seen many times. CDR3 DNA: TGTGCCAGCAGCCCTAGTGTAGCTAACTATGGCTACACCTTC. Its translation: CASSPSVANYGYTF. The chain recombines TRBV7-6 with TRBJ1-2; D not certain. Germline loops: CDR1 SGHVS, CDR2 FNYEAQ. Trimming took 5 bases from V and 0 from J, leaving 10 bases between them. There are 14 residues in the CDR3.

This clonotype turned up a few times. The rearrangement joins TRBV7-7 to TRBJ2-5; 8 bases fit TRBD2. The length of the CDR3 is 14 residues. Germline V CDR1 and CDR2: SSHAT, FNYEAQ (reference sequence). J was trimmed by 1 base and V by 3 bases; bases with no gene match: 1. CDR3 DNA: TGTGCCAGCAGCTTCGGGGGGGTCCAAGAGACCCAGTACTTC. It specifies CASSFGGVQETQYF.

The V gene is TRBV11-2, the J gene TRBJ1-1; unclear D gene. This CDR3 comprises 15 residues. The ends were cut back, 3 bases at V and 5 bases at J, with 16 bases in the middle. CDR1 and CDR2 (germline): SGHAT, FQNNGV. CDR3 residues: CASSFFYKGETEAFF. In DNA, the CDR3 is TGTGCCAGCAGCTTTTTTTATAAGGGTGAAACTGAAGCTTTCTTT.

The rearrangement uses TRBV7-9 and TRBJ2-1; TRBD2 matches at 7 bases. This CDR3 is 16 amino acids long. V was pared by 5 bases and J by 9 bases, with 16 bases of the junction left unmatched. The germline gives CDR1 SEHNR, CDR2 FQNEAQ (reference sequence). CDR3 DNA: TGTGCCAGCAGCGAAGCTGTGAGGACTAGTTTCGCTGAGCAGTTCTTC. Amino acid sequence: CASSEAVRTSFAEQFF.

This clonotype was counted between two and nine times. V usage is TRBV20-1 and J usage is TRBJ2-5; D not certain. CDR1 DFQATT and CDR2 SNEGSKA come from the germline V gene (reference sequence). Deletions cut 0 bases from V and 5 bases from J, with 19 bases between. The CDR3 extends over 16 amino acids. The CDR3 DNA follows: TGCAGTGCTAGAGATAGTCGGGCAGGCCGCCCGGAGACCCAGTACTTC. It codes for CSARDSRAGRPETQYF.

This clonotype occurred many times. The chain combines TRBV7-2 with TRBJ2-6; unclear D gene. The CDR3 is made up of 11 amino acids. Trimming removed 5 bases at V and 13 bases at J, with 9 bases between. From germline, CDR1 is SGHTA and CDR2 FQGNSA. In nucleotides, the CDR3 is TGTGCCAGCAGCGCCCGAAAAGTCCTGACTTTC. Translated: CASSARKVLTF.

This clonotype was observed at least ten times. The CDR3 nucleotides read TGTGCCAGCAGCTTAGAAAGGGGGTACGAGCAGTACGTC. It encodes CASSLERGYEQYV. The rearrangement uses TRBV13 and TRBJ2-7, with D perhaps TRBD1 (6 bases). Per the germline V gene, CDR1 is PRHDT and CDR2 is FYEKMQ (reference sequence). The CDR3 extends over 13 amino acids. V was pared by 1 base and J by 4 bases, with 8 bases between.

The rearrangement joins TRBV6-1 to TRBJ1-1; D possibly corresponds to TRBD1 (6 bases). V gave up 7 bases and J gave up 1 base, with 10 bases separating them. CDR1 MNHNS and CDR2 SASEGT come from the germline V gene. This CDR3 contains 13 residues. DNA of the CDR3: TGTGCCAGCAAGATGACAGGGAACACTGAAGCTTTCTTT. Translating it yields CASKMTGNTEAFF.

The table lists this clonotype with many counts. V and J are TRBV3-1 and TRBJ2-1; 14 bases are shared with TRBD2. The ends lost 3 bases at V and 8 bases at J; junction bases unmatched: 9. The CDR3 sequence is 17 residues long. Germline V gene data show CDR1 as LGHDT and CDR2 as YNNKEL (reference sequence). CDR3 amino acids: CASSHQTSGGAFHEQFF. The CDR3 coding sequence is TGTGCCAGCAGCCACCAGACTAGCGGGGGGGCCTTTCATGAGCAGTTCTTC.

This clonotype was recorded a few times. The rearrangement uses TRBV3-1 and TRBJ2-3; no clear D. The CDR3 sequence is 13 residues long. The V and J ends lost 4 bases and 5 bases respectively, with 10 bases between them. The germline V gene has CDR1 LGHDT and CDR2 YNNKEL (reference sequence). The CDR3 here is CASSPTQQDTQYF. CDR3 nucleotides: TGTGCCAGCAGCCCCACTCAGCAAGATACGCAGTATTTT.

This clonotype was counted a few times. The chain combines TRBV27 with TRBJ2-7; 8 bases match TRBD1. This CDR3 region has 15 residues. Germline V gene sequence: CDR1 MNHEY, CDR2 SMNVEV (reference sequence). Losses at the gene ends were 6 bases for V and 0 bases for J; bases not matched to a gene: 7. The CDR3 spells CASRTGTGNSYEQYV. DNA for the CDR3: TGTGCCAGCAGGACCGGGACAGGCAACTCCTACGAGCAGTACGTC.

V and J are TRBV9 and TRBJ2-3; D might be TRBD1 or TRBD2, each matching 5 bases. There are 14 residues in the CDR3. V lost 4 bases to trimming and J lost 1 base, with 10 bases between them. Germline V gene sequence: CDR1 SGDLS, CDR2 YYNGEE. The CDR3 here is CASSWGSGTDTQYF. CDR3 DNA sequence: TGTGCCAGCAGCTGGGGGTCCGGCACAGATACGCAGTATTTT.

The V gene is TRBV12-3 or TRBV12-4, the J gene TRBJ2-3, with 14 positions matching TRBD2. Trimming removed 4 bases from V and 3 bases from J; junction bases left unmatched: 3. The CDR3 runs to 16 residues. The CDR3 nucleotides read TGTGCCAGCAGTTACGGACTAGCGGGGGGTACAGATACGCAGTATTTT. As protein: CASSYGLAGGTDTQYF.

This clonotype was counted only a few times. The gene calls are TRBV7-6 and TRBJ1-5; no firm D call. Germline V lookup: CDR1 SGHVS, CDR2 FNYEAQ. The V end was cut by 2 bases, the J end by 0 bases, with 5 bases between. CDR3 length equals 14 residues. The CDR3 here is CASSLLGSNQPQHF. The CDR3, as DNA: TGTGCCAGCAGCTTACTAGGTAGCAATCAGCCCCAGCATTTT.

V gene TRBV29-1 combines with J gene TRBJ1-2; D gene uncertain. Trimming removed 7 bases from V and 4 bases from J, with 10 bases in between. The germline gives CDR1 SQVTM, CDR2 ANQGSEA. The CDR3 is made up of 11 amino acids. This CDR3 is CSAKISYGYTF. The CDR3 region has the DNA TGCAGCGCCAAGATAAGCTATGGCTACACCTTC.

This chain joins TRBV29-1 and TRBJ2-3; TRBD1 aligns across 8 bases. The V gene's germline CDR1 is SQVTM and CDR2 ANQGSEA. The CDR3 loop spans 14 amino acids. J lost 1 base, V lost 3 bases, and 3 bases had no gene match. CDR3 sequence: CSVESGGGTDTQYF. The CDR3 DNA sequence: TGCAGCGTTGAGTCAGGGGGCGGCACAGATACGCAGTATTTT.

This chain uses TRBV9 with TRBJ2-5, with TRBD2 as a possible D gene (6 bases). Germline values: CDR1 SGDLS, CDR2 YYNGEE. There are 16 residues in the CDR3. V was trimmed by 4 bases and J by 5 bases, leaving 21 bases between them. This CDR3 is CASSPSAGTQGETQYF. DNA for the CDR3: TGTGCCAGCAGCCCCTCTGCGGGGACCCAAGGCGAGACCCAGTACTTC.

This clonotype occurred a few times. The J gene is TRBJ1-5, the V gene TRBV2; D ambiguous. Germline V lookup: CDR1 SNHLY, CDR2 FYNNEI. The CDR3 loop spans 14 amino acids. CDR3 DNA sequence: TGTGCTTCTAGGGTCAAGGGAGGGTTTCAGCCCCAGCATTTT. This codes for CASRVKGGFQPQHF.

The V gene is TRBV9, the J gene TRBJ2-5, with unresolved D. The germline gives CDR1 SGDLS, CDR2 YYNGEE. The CDR3 consists of 13 residues. V shed 0 bases and J shed 5 bases, with 8 bases lying between them. CDR3 bases: TGTGCCAGCAGCGTAGGTGGCGGCGAGACCCAGTACTTC. It specifies CASSVGGGETQYF.

This clonotype turned up a few times. In DNA form, the CDR3 reads TGCAGTGCTAGAGATAACACAGCTGAAGCTTTCTTT. Its translation: CSARDNTAEAFF. This chain joins TRBV20-1 and TRBJ1-1; the D is unclear. Trimming took 0 bases from V and 6 from J, leaving 8 bases between them. CDR3 length: 12 residues. In germline, CDR1 is DFQATT, CDR2 SNEGSKA (reference sequence).